These 17 T cell receptor beta chains originate from one sample sequenced in a study of T cell repertoires in cytomegalovirus infection. From the reads, TCRdb called clonotypes with MiXCR, one entry per CDR3 protein. The sample carries roughly 600,000 distinct CDR3 sequences, 20% to 25% recorded once. Sequencing input: CD8+ T cells from PBMCs. Receptors were obtained from a human donor in good health (CMV status not recorded). Some clones in this sample may be carry-over from other donors' samples.

This clonotype was seen repeatedly, ten times or more. The chain links TRBV6-5 to TRBJ1-4; D call uncertain. V was clipped by 2 bases and J by 5 bases, with 12 bases between them. This CDR3 region has 15 residues. The germline V gene has CDR1 MNHEY and CDR2 SVGAGI. CDR3 loop: CASSYRAAVNEKLFF. In nucleotides, the CDR3 is TGTGCCAGCAGTTACAGAGCGGCAGTCAATGAAAAACTGTTTTTT.

The CDR3 DNA is TGTGCCAGCAGCCCAAAGAGAACTAGCGGGGGTATCGATGAGCAGTTCTTC. Translation gives CASSPKRTSGGIDEQFF. The J gene is TRBJ2-1, the V gene TRBV7-9, with 11 bases lining up with TRBD2. The CDR3 consists of 17 residues. The germline V gene encodes CDR1 SEHNR and CDR2 FQNEAQ (reference sequence). The J segment lost 8 bases and the V segment lost 5 bases, leaving 14 bases of the junction unmatched.

This clonotype was picked up many times. The genes are TRBV12-3 or TRBV12-4 and TRBJ2-3; 8 bases are a match to TRBD2. Trimming cost V 6 bases and J 1 base; bases outside gene matches: 9. The CDR3 has 16 residues. CDR3 sequence reads: CASRHTPGLGTDTQYF. DNA of the CDR3: TGTGCCAGCAGACACACACCGGGACTAGGCACAGATACGCAGTATTTT.

This clonotype was seen many times. The rearrangement links TRBV4-1 to TRBJ2-2; D ambiguous. V was clipped by 4 bases and J by 8 bases, with 8 bases between them. The CDR3 runs to 12 residues. Germline V gene sequence: CDR1 MGHRA, CDR2 YSYEKL. The CDR3 DNA sequence: TGCGCCAGCAGCCGTAGAGCGGGGGAGCTGTTTTTT. As protein: CASSRRAGELFF.

The rearrangement links TRBV29-1 to TRBJ1-2; a possible D gene is TRBD1 (6 bases). Germline-derived CDR1 and CDR2 are SQVTM and ANQGSEA. This CDR3 spans 16 amino acids. V was cut by 5 bases and J by 7 bases, with 26 bases left in between. The CDR3 loop reads CSVPPDKWGQGPGYTF. CDR3 nucleotides: TGCAGCGTTCCCCCGGACAAGTGGGGACAAGGGCCTGGCTACACCTTC. Variable domain in full (rest from reference TRBV29-1 and TRBJ1-2): SAVISQKPSRDICQRGTSLTIQCQVDSQVTMMFWYRQQPGQSLTLIATANQGSEATYESGFVIDKFPISRPNLTFSTLTVSNMSPEDSSIYLCSVPPDKWGQGPGYTFGSGTRLTVV.

This clonotype was observed many times. The V gene is TRBV7-9, the J gene TRBJ1-2; the D gene is possibly TRBD1 (5 bases). The germline V gene encodes CDR1 SEHNR and CDR2 FQNEAQ (reference sequence). The length of the CDR3 is 16 residues. V lost 3 bases and J lost 4, with 18 bases in between. CDR3: CASSLKTGAGGYGYTF. CDR3 bases: TGTGCCAGCAGCTTGAAGACCGGCGCGGGGGGCTATGGCTACACCTTC. The variable domain in full, with the rest retrieved from reference TRBV7-9 and TRBJ1-2, is DTGVSQNPRHKITKRGQNVTFRCDPISEHNRLYWYRQTLGQGPEFLTYFQNEAQLEKSRLLSDRFSAERPKGSFSTLEIQRTEQGDSAMYLCASSLKTGAGGYGYTFGSGTRLTVV.

The chain employs TRBV28 and TRBJ1-2, with D unclear. The CDR3 covers 16 residues. The germline gives CDR1 MDHEN, CDR2 SYDVKM. Trimming pared 3 bases from V and 7 bases from J, leaving 21 bases between. The CDR3 DNA sequence: TGTGCCAGCAGTTTTGTGCAGTGGCAATTGGGATCTGGCTACACCTTC. Amino acids: CASSFVQWQLGSGYTF.

This clonotype was seen at least ten times. This chain uses TRBV7-8 with TRBJ2-7, with 7 nucleotides matching TRBD1. The CDR3 length is 16 residues. V lost 3 bases and J lost 5; bases outside the gene matches: 13. CDR1 SGHVS and CDR2 FQNEAQ come from the germline V gene. This CDR3 reads CASSFFNRGTVHEQYV. CDR3 DNA sequence: TGTGCCAGCAGCTTTTTCAACAGGGGAACTGTCCACGAGCAGTACGTC.

V usage is TRBV7-1 and J usage is TRBJ1-3; 8 bases are shared with TRBD1. TRBV7-1 is identified as an open reading frame with a role that is uncertain. After removal of 7 bases from V and 1 base from J, the junction contained 9 bases not matched to a gene. The CDR3 loop spans 16 amino acids. CDR3: CASITQGAVSGNTIYF. The CDR3 DNA follows: TGTGCCAGCATCACCCAGGGGGCAGTTTCTGGAAACACCATATATTTT.

This clonotype has only a few counts. The genes are TRBV4-2 and TRBJ1-2; 9 positions match TRBD1. The CDR3 sequence is 14 residues long. Unmatched junction bases numbered 3, after V lost 3 bases and J lost 4 bases. The germline V gene encodes CDR1 LGHNA and CDR2 YNFKEQ. The CDR3 DNA reads as TGTGCCAGCAGCCAGGGGACAGGGCCCTATGGCTACACCTTC. As protein: CASSQGTGPYGYTF.

The V and J genes are TRBV23-1 and TRBJ1-5, with D perhaps matching TRBD1 (5 bases). TRBV23-1 is noted as an ORF with a role that remains uncertain. The CDR3 is 18 amino acids. Trimming took off 0 bases at V and 4 bases at J, with 19 bases between the two ends. The CDR3 nucleotides read TGCGCCAGCAGTCAATCCAGTTTATCAGGGTTCAGGAATCAGCCCCAGCATTTT. It is translated as CASSQSSLSGFRNQPQHF.

This clonotype has just a few counts. CDR3 region: CASRPGDSGANVLTF. CDR3 DNA sequence: TGTGCCAGCCGCCCTGGGGACTCTGGGGCCAACGTCCTGACTTTC. The V gene is TRBV6-1, the J gene TRBJ2-6; D not certain. V lost 8 bases and J 0 bases, leaving 11 bases between the germline ends. Germline lookup yields CDR1 MNHNS and CDR2 SASEGT. This CDR3 spans 15 amino acids.

The J gene is TRBJ2-1, the V gene TRBV20-1; maybe TRBD2 (7 bases). The CDR3 runs 15 residues. CDR1 and CDR2 from the germline V gene are DFQATT and SNEGSKA (reference sequence). Trimming pared 7 bases from V and 9 bases from J, leaving 25 bases between. CDR3 protein: CSVTPWRGPVSEQFF. DNA of the CDR3: TGCAGTGTTACCCCTTGGCGGGGGCCAGTCTCTGAGCAGTTCTTC.

This clonotype was counted at least ten times. Written as DNA, the CDR3 is TGTGCCAGCAGTTACTCGGGGGCCTCCCGGAACACTGAAGCTTTCTTT. This encodes CASSYSGASRNTEAFF. The V gene is TRBV6-5, the J gene TRBJ1-1; maybe TRBD1 (6 bases). The CDR3 contains 16 residues. Germline V lookup: CDR1 MNHEY, CDR2 SVGAGI. Trimming left V 0 bases short and J 1 base short, with 12 bases between.

This clonotype has only a few counts. This rearrangement joins TRBV10-3 to TRBJ2-1; 9 positions agree with TRBD2. Germline V gene data show CDR1 as ENHRY and CDR2 as SYGVKD. The CDR3 is 15 residues long. V was clipped by 8 bases and J by 2 bases; unmatched bases: 7. The CDR3 DNA is TGTGCCATCGGAGGGGCGGGGGGGCCCTACAATGAGCAGTTCTTC. It yields the protein CAIGGAGGPYNEQFF.

This chain uses TRBV7-8 with TRBJ2-5; D is perhaps TRBD2 (5 bases). Trimming removed 7 bases at V and 2 bases at J, with 14 bases between. The CDR3 length is 14 residues. From germline, CDR1 is SGHVS and CDR2 FQNEAQ. The CDR3 coding sequence is TGTGCCAGCACCGCCCGCGGGCTTCAAGAGACCCAGTACTTC. Its protein is CASTARGLQETQYF. The whole variable domain, filled in from reference TRBV7-8 and TRBJ2-5, reads GAGVSQSPRYKVAKRGQDVALRCDPISGHVSLFWYQQALGQGPEFLTYFQNEAQLDKSGLPSDRFFAERPEGSVSTLKIQRTQQEDSAVYLCASTARGLQETQYFGPGTRLLVL.

This clonotype has a count of ten or more. This chain connects TRBV7-9 to TRBJ1-2; D remains ambiguous. Trimming took off 3 bases at V and 3 bases at J, with 5 bases between the two ends. CDR3 length: 12 amino acids. CDR1 and CDR2 (germline): SEHNR, FQNEAQ (reference sequence). CDR3 amino acids: CASSLEYYGYTF. CDR3 DNA sequence: TGTGCCAGCAGCTTGGAATACTATGGCTACACCTTC. Looking up the rest from reference TRBV7-9 and TRBJ1-2 gives the full variable domain: DTGVSQNPRHKITKRGQNVTFRCDPISEHNRLYWYRQTLGQGPEFLTYFQNEAQLEKSRLLSDRFSAERPKGSFSTLEIQRTEQGDSAMYLCASSLEYYGYTFGSGTRLTVV.